This T cell receptor (beta chain) was profiled in a study of shared clonotypes between healthy human individuals. This CDR3 is built from 13 residues. Germline-derived CDR1 and CDR2 are LGHNA and YSLEER. The V and J ends lost 0 bases and 10 bases respectively, with 10 bases between them. Profiling relied on immunoSEQ multiplex PCR, and the TCRdb table lists in-frame clones only, not all of them. The data show over a million clones, roughly 96% seen once. Study observations and caveats: Relative to their counterparts shared across all four donors, non-shared clonotypes exhibited diminished generation probabilities.

A note on this clone: Antigen specificity is unknown.

The TCR comes from a man aged 25-45 years in good health. The J gene is TRBJ2-1, the V gene TRBV4-3, with D unclear. The sequencing sample was made of naive CD4+ T cells sorted from blood. Stated subset: CD45RA+ positively selected. CDR3 amino acids: CASSQDSREEQFF. The DNA of the CDR3 is TGCGCCAGCAGCCAAGATTCTCGAGAGGAGCAGTTCTTC.